The 27 T cell receptor beta chains in this list originate from one sample, sequenced in a study of vaccination and CD4 T cells after COVID-19. The treatment is: approximately 9-day PBMC culture with coronavirus spike peptide pools or control peptides (ViraFEST assay). The Oncomine TCR Beta short-read assay sequenced DNA from cultured CD4+ T cells. TCRdb re-called the PCR reads through MiXCR, storing one row per CDR3 protein. The table records approximately 20,000 distinct CDR3 sequences, about 48% of them present only once. No antigens are known for them. Material for sequencing was CD4+ T cells from blood, cultured in vitro. The source is a human donor who had recovered from COVID-19.

CDR3 nucleotides: TGTGCCAGCAGTGACGAGGGGTATGGCTACACCTTC. This codes for CASSDEGYGYTF. This chain links TRBV2 with TRBJ1-2; tentative D call: TRBD1 (5 bases). This CDR3 is 12 amino acids long. Germline CDR1 is SNHLY and CDR2 is FYNNEI. V was cut by 3 bases and J by 5 bases, with 7 bases left in between. Drawing the rest from reference TRBV2 and TRBJ1-2, the complete variable domain is EPEVTQTPSHQVTQMGQEVILRCVPISNHLYFYWYRQILGQKVEFLVSFYNNEISEKSEIFDDQFSVERPDGSNFTLKIRSTKLEDSAMYFCASSDEGYGYTFGSGTRLTVV.

This clonotype is medium-sized in the sample. V is TRBV6-2 or TRBV6-3 and J is TRBJ1-2, with no clear D. Germline V gene data show CDR1 as MNHEY and CDR2 as SVGEGT. The V gene lost 0 bases and the J gene lost 2 bases, with 7 bases spanning the gap. CDR3 length equals 14 residues. The CDR3 protein is CASSYSMGNYGYTF. The CDR3 DNA follows: TGTGCCAGCAGTTACTCGATGGGGAACTATGGCTACACCTTC.

V and J are TRBV6-5 and TRBJ2-7, with TRBD2 matching 8 bases. Per germline, CDR1 MNHEY and CDR2 SVGAGI. The CDR3 spans 16 residues. Trimming at V came to 3 bases and at J to 1 base, leaving 8 bases not matched to a gene. The CDR3 DNA is TGTGCCAGCAGTTATTTGAGTAGCGGGGATTCCTACGAGCAGTACTTC. Translated: CASSYLSSGDSYEQYF.

The chain combines TRBV6-1 with TRBJ1-5, with D perhaps matching TRBD1 (6 bases). CDR3 length: 15 amino acids. CDR1 is MNHNS and CDR2 is SASEGT in the germline V gene. V gave up 6 bases and J gave up 0 bases, with 12 bases separating them. The CDR3 nucleotides are TGTGCCAGCAGACGGGACACCGATAGCAATCAGCCCCAGCATTTT. It specifies CASRRDTDSNQPQHF.

The V call is TRBV28, the J call TRBJ2-5; no reliable D call. The ends were cut back, 2 bases at V and 4 bases at J, with 11 bases in the middle. The CDR3 has 14 residues. Germline lookup yields CDR1 MDHEN and CDR2 SYDVKM. The CDR3 DNA reads as TGTGCCAGCAGTTTAGTTAAGACCGGAGAGACCCAGTACTTC. It specifies CASSLVKTGETQYF.

The CDR3: CASSDSNQPQHF. The CDR3 nucleotides are TGTGCCAGCAGCGACAGCAATCAGCCCCAGCATTTT. V is TRBV2 and J is TRBJ1-5; D remains ambiguous. V was shortened by 6 bases and J by 1 base, with 4 bases between the two germline ends. CDR3 length: 12 amino acids. Germline CDR1 is SNHLY and CDR2 is FYNNEI.

The genes are TRBV6-2 or TRBV6-3 and TRBJ1-1, with D perhaps matching TRBD1 (5 bases). The V gene lost 2 bases and the J gene lost 5 bases, with 9 bases spanning the gap. This CDR3 contains 13 residues. Germline loops: CDR1 MNHEY, CDR2 SVGEGT. CDR3 residues: CASSYVGGTEAFF. The DNA of the CDR3 is TGTGCCAGCAGTTACGTCGGGGGGACTGAAGCTTTCTTT.

The chain combines TRBV20-1 with TRBJ1-5; TRBD1 matches at 7 bases. The CDR3 loop spans 18 amino acids. Germline V gene lookup returns CDR1 DFQATT and CDR2 SNEGSKA (reference sequence). V shed 1 base, J shed 3 bases, and the junction held 15 bases outside the gene matches. The CDR3 spells CSARARTGQITVNQPQHF. For the CDR3, the DNA is TGCAGTGCTAGAGCCCGGACAGGACAAATTACCGTCAATCAGCCCCAGCATTTT.

This clonotype came up a few times. V gene TRBV20-1 combines with J gene TRBJ2-7; 9 bases line up with TRBD1. Trimming at V came to 3 bases and at J to 7 bases, leaving 7 bases not matched to a gene. Germline CDR1 and CDR2: DFQATT and SNEGSKA (reference sequence). The CDR3 consists of 13 residues. CDR3 bases: TGCAGTGCTAGGTTACAGGGGGCAGGAGAGCAGTACTTC. This gives the protein CSARLQGAGEQYF.

The chain carries TRBV24-1 and TRBJ2-4; D may be TRBD1 or TRBD2 (5 bases each). The CDR3 is 15 residues long. Germline values: CDR1 KGHDR, CDR2 SFDVKD. Trimming stripped 3 bases from V and 5 bases from J, with 13 bases between. The CDR3 is CATSDPGTPQNIQYF. Here the CDR3 DNA reads TGTGCCACCAGTGATCCCGGGACGCCACAAAACATTCAGTACTTC.

This clonotype was counted only a few times. The V gene is TRBV2, the J gene TRBJ1-2, with TRBD1 matching over 8 bases. After removal of 6 bases from V and 7 bases from J, the junction contained 16 bases not matched to a gene. CDR1 and CDR2 (germline): SNHLY, FYNNEI. This CDR3 contains 16 residues. CDR3 DNA: TGTGCCAGCAGACCCCGGTCCGGACAGGGAATCTCTGGCTACACCTTC. It codes for CASRPRSGQGISGYTF.

There are a few counts of this clonotype. V is TRBV19 and J is TRBJ1-5, with a possible D match to TRBD1 (6 bases). The germline gives CDR1 LNHDA, CDR2 SQIVND (reference sequence). The CDR3 sequence is 15 residues long. Trimming stripped 3 bases from V and 6 bases from J, with 15 bases between. The CDR3 region has the DNA TGTGCCAGTAGTATTAACAGGGAGGAAGGTCAGCCCCAGCATTTT. Its translation is CASSINREEGQPQHF.

V gene TRBV6-1 combines with J gene TRBJ2-1, with 8 bases matching TRBD1. In germline, CDR1 is MNHNS, CDR2 SASEGT. V dropped 10 bases and J dropped 7; count of bases not matched to a gene: 21. The CDR3 covers 17 residues. CDR3 sequence (DNA): TGTGCCACAAGCTGGAGTGTGATAGGACAGGGTCGTAATGAGCAGTTCTTC. Translated, it gives CATSWSVIGQGRNEQFF.

The rearrangement links TRBV7-2 to TRBJ2-5, with TRBD2 as a possible D gene (5 bases). V was shortened by 1 base and J by 0 bases, with 9 bases between the two germline ends. The CDR3 totals 15 residues. Germline V gives CDR1 SGHTA, CDR2 FQGNSA. CDR3 DNA sequence: TGTGCCAGCAGCTTAGAGGGAGCGTACCAAGAGACCCAGTACTTC. Its translation is CASSLEGAYQETQYF.

The chain is built from TRBV27 and TRBJ2-3; 12 bases line up with TRBD2. Germline CDR1 reads MNHEY; CDR2 reads SMNVEV (reference sequence). The CDR3 runs 16 residues. Trimming took 5 bases from V and 1 from J; bases not matched to a gene: 4. CDR3 DNA sequence: TGTGCCAGCAGTAACCCTAGCGGGAGGGGCACAGATACGCAGTATTTT. This encodes CASSNPSGRGTDTQYF.

This chain joins TRBV29-1 and TRBJ1-2, with a tentative D call TRBD1 (5 bases). The length of the CDR3 is 11 residues. Per the germline V gene, CDR1 is SQVTM and CDR2 is ANQGSEA. V was shortened by 4 bases and J by 10 bases, with 13 bases between the two germline ends. CDR3 nucleotide sequence: TGCAGCGTTGCCTGGGGACCCCACTACACCTTC. It is translated as CSVAWGPHYTF.

The chain joins TRBV11-3 to TRBJ2-3, with D possibly matching TRBD2 (6 bases). Trimming cost V 3 bases and J 0 bases, with 10 bases left between them. The germline gives CDR1 SGHNT, CDR2 YENEEA. The CDR3 runs to 15 residues. As DNA, the CDR3 is TGTGCCAGCAGCTTGGGGGGACCGAGCACAGATACGCAGTATTTT. This sequence encodes CASSLGGPSTDTQYF. The full variable domain, its missing parts supplied by reference TRBV11-3 and TRBJ2-3, is EAGVVQSPRYKIIEKKQPVAFWCNPISGHNTLYWYLQNLGQGPELLIRYENEEAVDDSQLPKDRFSAERLKGVDSTLKIQPAELGDSAVYLCASSLGGPSTDTQYFGPGTRLTVL.

There are a few counts of this clonotype. The chain couples TRBV7-9 to TRBJ2-1; TRBD2 might be the D (7 bases). This CDR3 is built from 17 residues. With 1 base removed from V and 0 bases from J, the gap between germline ends came to 13 bases. Germline assignment: CDR1 SEHNR and CDR2 FQNEAQ (reference sequence). CDR3 in amino acids: CASSLEGGGSSYNEQFF. CDR3 nucleotide sequence: TGTGCCAGCAGCTTAGAAGGCGGGGGCAGCTCCTACAATGAGCAGTTCTTC.

This clonotype was recorded only once. The chain combines TRBV2 with TRBJ2-7; D might be TRBD1 (6 bases). Looked up from germline, CDR1 is SNHLY and CDR2 is FYNNEI. V was pared by 7 bases and J by 1 base, with 17 bases between. The CDR3 runs to 15 residues. The CDR3 sequence: CASIKDSTHSYEQYF. The CDR3 bases are TGTGCCAGCATAAAGGACAGCACCCATTCCTACGAGCAGTACTTC.

The chain couples TRBV4-1 to TRBJ2-5, with D possibly being TRBD1 (6 bases). V was shortened by 3 bases and J by 5 bases, with 13 bases between the two germline ends. The CDR3 totals 14 residues. Germline CDR1 reads MGHRA; CDR2 reads YSYEKL. CDR3 residues: CASSQKGGVETQYF. In DNA form, the CDR3 reads TGCGCCAGCAGCCAGAAAGGGGGAGTGGAGACCCAGTACTTC.

This sequence joins TRBV20-1 and TRBJ2-7, with a tentative D call TRBD1 (5 bases). This CDR3 region has 13 residues. Germline-derived CDR1 and CDR2 are DFQATT and SNEGSKA (reference sequence). Trimming took off 7 bases at V and 4 bases at J, with 17 bases between the two ends. The CDR3: CSGSRQSVYEQYF. For the CDR3, the DNA is TGCAGTGGTTCGAGACAGAGTGTATACGAGCAGTACTTC.

This clonotype was observed a few times. V gene TRBV5-4 combines with J gene TRBJ2-7, with D possibly being TRBD1 or TRBD2 (6 bases each). The V end lost 0 bases, the J end lost 6 bases, and 16 bases lay between the germline ends. The germline CDR1 and CDR2 sequences are SGHNT and YYREEE (reference sequence). The CDR3 loop spans 15 amino acids. The CDR3 bases are TGTGCCAGCAGCTTGGGTGGGGGGCGCTTATCCGAGCAGTACTTC. Its protein is CASSLGGGRLSEQYF.

The chain combines TRBV19 with TRBJ2-6; maybe TRBD1 (6 bases). Trimming pared 6 bases from V and 2 bases from J, leaving 11 bases between. Germline V gives CDR1 LNHDA, CDR2 SQIVND (reference sequence). The CDR3 is 15 residues long. DNA for the CDR3: TGTGCCAGTAGAACAACAGGGACTGGGGCCAACGTCCTGACTTTC. Its protein is CASRTTGTGANVLTF.

The chain is built from TRBV20-1 and TRBJ2-5, with TRBD2 as a possible D gene (7 bases). The CDR3 is 16 residues long. Trimming took 0 bases from V and 4 from J, leaving 18 bases between them. Germline V gene lookup returns CDR1 DFQATT and CDR2 SNEGSKA (reference sequence). The CDR3 DNA sequence: TGCAGTGCTAGAGAGGGGGGGCTTGGCGAGGGAGAGACCCAGTACTTC. This translates into CSAREGGLGEGETQYF.

The rearrangement links TRBV11-3 to TRBJ2-3; 7 nucleotides align to TRBD2. This CDR3 has 15 residues. CDR1 is SGHNT, CDR2 YENEEA, per germline. Losses at the gene ends were 2 bases for V and 4 bases for J; bases not matched to a gene: 6. CDR3 in DNA: TGTGCCAGCAGCTTAAGCGGGGTAATCTCAGATACGCAGTATTTT. Encoded protein: CASSLSGVISDTQYF.

The rearrangement links TRBV20-1 to TRBJ1-5; TRBD1 aligns across 7 bases. Germline V CDR1 and CDR2: DFQATT, SNEGSKA (reference sequence). This CDR3 is 13 amino acids long. V was pared by 4 bases and J by 3 bases, with 3 bases of the junction left unmatched. The CDR3 DNA follows: TGCAGTGCTACCGGGACAGACAATCAGCCCCAGCATTTT. Residues: CSATGTDNQPQHF.

In its sample, this clonotype was seen once. The chain carries TRBV7-9 and TRBJ2-1; possible D gene TRBD2, 6 bases. Germline V lookup: CDR1 SEHNR, CDR2 FQNEAQ (reference sequence). CDR3 length equals 16 residues. V lost 3 bases to trimming and J lost 5 bases, with 17 bases between them. The CDR3 is CASSFVAVLRDNEQFF. The CDR3 nucleotides are TGTGCCAGCAGCTTCGTAGCGGTCCTTAGGGACAATGAGCAGTTCTTC.